This is a list of T cell receptor beta chains from one sample in a study of CD8+ T cells in alopecia areata. Using immunoSEQ multiplex PCR, the repertoire was profiled, and TCRdb retains in-frame clones only, with some absent. The sample contains 200,000 to 250,000 clones, 40% to 55% of which appear only once. Sequences were derived from CD4+ T cells sorted from blood, sampled at roughly week 38, from a patient treated with tofacitinib. The receptors come from a human donor with alopecia areata. Both conserved end residues are part of each CDR3. D genes are given only for firm matches. Expanded clones get a size class; other rows say once, few or many, or leave the size out.

len | abundance | j_gene | v_gene | d_gene | CDR3aa | CDR3nt
15 | few | TRBJ2-1 | TRBV5-1 | TRBD2 | CASSLSGSGNNEQFF | TGCGCCAGCAGCCTTAGCGGGAGTGGGAACAATGAGCAGTTCTTC
10 | . | TRBJ2-7 | TRBV20-1 | . | CSARDNEQYF | TGCAGTGCTAGAGACAACGAGCAGTACTTC
17 | . | TRBJ2-3 | TRBV9 | TRBD2 | CASSTGTSGSSTDTQYF | TGTGCCAGCAGCACCGGGACTAGCGGGTCTAGCACAGATACGCAGTATTTT
13 | . | TRBJ1-2 | TRBV28 | TRBD1 | CASIRQGVRGYTF | TGTGCCAGCATCCGACAGGGAGTGAGGGGCTACACCTTC
14 | once | TRBJ2-2 | TRBV4-3 | . | CASSQDEKLGELFF | TGCGCCAGCAGCCAAGATGAGAAGCTCGGGGAGCTGTTTTTT
10 | few | TRBJ2-5 | TRBV29-1 | . | CSVELETQYF | TGCAGCGTTGAACTGGAGACCCAGTACTTC
13 | few | TRBJ1-5 | TRBV30 | TRBD1 | CAWTDRADQPQHF | TGTGCCTGGACCGACAGGGCGGATCAGCCCCAGCATTTT
17 | . | TRBJ2-1 | TRBV27 | TRBD2 | CASRGPSGLAGGDEQFF | TGTGCCAGCAGAGGACCCTCAGGACTAGCGGGAGGGGATGAGCAGTTCTTC
15 | . | TRBJ2-1 | TRBV7-2 | . | CASSLVTGVRNEQFF | TGTGCCAGCAGCTTAGTTACGGGAGTCAGGAATGAGCAGTTCTTC
15 | medium-sized | TRBJ2-7 | TRBV28 | . | CASSLSPRASYEQYF | TGTGCCAGCAGTTTATCCCCGAGAGCGAGCTACGAGCAGTACTTC
12 | . | TRBJ2-7 | TRBV10-3 | . | CAISERTYEQYF | TGTGCCATCAGTGAGAGGACCTACGAGCAGTACTTC
10 | . | TRBJ1-1 | TRBV30 | . | CAWGRNEAFF | TGTGCCTGGGGCCGCAATGAAGCTTTCTTT
15 | few | TRBJ2-7 | TRBV27 | TRBD1 | CASGRQGGDLNEQYF | TGTGCCAGCGGTAGACAGGGTGGGGACCTAAACGAGCAGTACTTC
13 | few | TRBJ1-1 | TRBV29-1 | . | CSVGTGGNTEAFF | TGCAGCGTTGGAACAGGTGGGAACACTGAAGCTTTCTTT
13 | . | TRBJ2-5 | TRBV27 | . | CASSPAHKETQYF | TGTGCCAGCAGTCCTGCTCATAAGGAGACCCAGTACTTC
16 | . | TRBJ2-5 | TRBV27 | . | CASSLYGSGGGETQYF | TGTGCCAGCAGTTTATACGGGAGCGGTGGAGGAGAGACCCAGTACTTC
12 | medium-sized | TRBJ2-7 | TRBV6-1 | . | CASSPGRYEQYF | TGTGCCAGCAGCCCGGGGCGCTACGAGCAGTACTTC
14 | many | TRBJ1-5 | TRBV27 | . | CASSLDSGSQPQHF | TGTGCCAGCAGTTTGGACAGCGGTAGCCAGCCCCAGCATTTT
14 | . | TRBJ1-1 | TRBV7-2 | TRBD1 | CASSSTGGSTEAFF | TGTGCCAGCAGCTCTACAGGGGGAAGCACTGAAGCTTTCTTT
14 | few | TRBJ2-1 | TRBV2 | TRBD1 | CASSRIQGHNEQFF | TGTGCCAGCAGCAGAATACAGGGGCACAATGAGCAGTTCTTC
14 | few | TRBJ2-4 | TRBV30 | TRBD2 | CAWRTAGAGRAWYF | TGTGCCTGGAGGACTGCGGGCGCGGGGAGGGCGTGGTACTTC
11 | . | TRBJ1-1 | TRBV29-1 | . | CSGRRDAEAFF | TGCAGCGGGAGGCGGGACGCTGAAGCTTTCTTT
12 | . | TRBJ2-5 | TRBV5-1 | . | CASSVSDGAQYF | TGCGCCAGCAGTGTATCGGATGGGGCCCAGTACTTC
17 | . | TRBJ2-1 | TRBV4-1 | . | CASSPRPGENPYNEQFF | TGCGCCAGCAGCCCTCGCCCCGGGGAGAACCCCTACAATGAGCAGTTCTTC
13 | . | TRBJ1-2 | TRBV4-2 | . | CASSQDYGDGYTF | TGTGCCAGCAGCCAAGATTATGGGGACGGCTACACCTTC
15 | . | TRBJ1-5 | TRBV15 | . | CATSRDSGTRQPQHF | TGTGCCACCAGCAGAGACTCCGGGACACGTCAGCCCCAGCATTTT